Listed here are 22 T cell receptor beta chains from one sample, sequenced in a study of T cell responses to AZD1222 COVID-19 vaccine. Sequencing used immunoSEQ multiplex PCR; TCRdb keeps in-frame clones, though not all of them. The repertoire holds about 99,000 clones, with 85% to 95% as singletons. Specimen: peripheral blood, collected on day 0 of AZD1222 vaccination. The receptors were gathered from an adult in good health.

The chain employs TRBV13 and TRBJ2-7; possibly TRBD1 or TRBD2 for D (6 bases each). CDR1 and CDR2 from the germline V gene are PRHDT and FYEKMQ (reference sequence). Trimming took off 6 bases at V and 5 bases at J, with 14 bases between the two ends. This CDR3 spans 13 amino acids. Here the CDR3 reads CASSLRGVHEQYF. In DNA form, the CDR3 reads TGTGCCAGCAGTTTAAGGGGGGTCCACGAGCAGTACTTC. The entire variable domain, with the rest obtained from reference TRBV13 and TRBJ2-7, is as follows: AAGVIQSPRHLIKEKRETATLKCYPIPRHDTVYWYQQGPGQDPQFLISFYEKMQSDKGSIPDRFSAQQFSDYHSELNMSSLELGDSALYFCASSLRGVHEQYFGPGTRLTVT.

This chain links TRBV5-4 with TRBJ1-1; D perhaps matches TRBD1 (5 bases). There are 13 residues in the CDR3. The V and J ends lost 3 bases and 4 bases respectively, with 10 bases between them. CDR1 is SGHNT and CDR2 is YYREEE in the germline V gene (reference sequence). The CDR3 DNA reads TGTGCCAGCAGCTCAGGGTCGGCCACTGAAGCTTTCTTT. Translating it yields CASSSGSATEAFF.

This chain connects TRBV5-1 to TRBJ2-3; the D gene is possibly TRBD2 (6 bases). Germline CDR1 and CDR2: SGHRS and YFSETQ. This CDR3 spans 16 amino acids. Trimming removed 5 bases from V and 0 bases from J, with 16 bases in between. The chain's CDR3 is CASSQAGPESTDTQYF. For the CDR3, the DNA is TGCGCCAGCAGTCAAGCGGGTCCGGAAAGCACAGATACGCAGTATTTT.

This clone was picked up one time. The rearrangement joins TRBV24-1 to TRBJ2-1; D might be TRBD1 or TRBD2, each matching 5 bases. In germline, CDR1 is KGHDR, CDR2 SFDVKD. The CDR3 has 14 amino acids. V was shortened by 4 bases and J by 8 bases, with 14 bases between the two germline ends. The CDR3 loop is CATSERGASHEQFF. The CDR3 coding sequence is TGTGCCACCAGTGAAAGAGGGGCTAGCCATGAGCAGTTCTTC.

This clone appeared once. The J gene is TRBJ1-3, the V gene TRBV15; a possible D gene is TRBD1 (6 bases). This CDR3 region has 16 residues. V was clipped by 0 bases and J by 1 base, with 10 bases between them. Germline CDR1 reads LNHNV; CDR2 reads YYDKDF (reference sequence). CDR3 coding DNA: TGTGCCACCAGCAGAGAACCTCAGGGGTCTGGAAACACCATATATTTT. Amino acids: CATSREPQGSGNTIYF.

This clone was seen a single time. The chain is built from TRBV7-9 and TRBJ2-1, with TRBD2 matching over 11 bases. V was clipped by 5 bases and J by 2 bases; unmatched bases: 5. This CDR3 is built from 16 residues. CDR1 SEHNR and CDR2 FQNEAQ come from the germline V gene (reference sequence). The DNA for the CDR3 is TGTGCCAGCAGCCTTACGACTAGCGGGGCCTACAATGAGCAGTTCTTC. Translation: CASSLTTSGAYNEQFF.

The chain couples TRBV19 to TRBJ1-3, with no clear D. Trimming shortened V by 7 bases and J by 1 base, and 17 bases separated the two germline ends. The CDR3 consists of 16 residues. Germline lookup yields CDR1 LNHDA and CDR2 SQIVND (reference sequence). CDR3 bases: TGTGCCAGTACCAATCAGGAACGGTTATCTGGAAACACCATATATTTT. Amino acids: CASTNQERLSGNTIYF.

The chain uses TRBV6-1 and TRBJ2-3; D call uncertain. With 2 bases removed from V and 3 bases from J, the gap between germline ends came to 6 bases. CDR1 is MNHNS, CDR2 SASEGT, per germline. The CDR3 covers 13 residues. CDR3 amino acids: CASSEFVTDTQYF. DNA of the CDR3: TGTGCCAGCAGTGAATTTGTAACAGATACGCAGTATTTT.

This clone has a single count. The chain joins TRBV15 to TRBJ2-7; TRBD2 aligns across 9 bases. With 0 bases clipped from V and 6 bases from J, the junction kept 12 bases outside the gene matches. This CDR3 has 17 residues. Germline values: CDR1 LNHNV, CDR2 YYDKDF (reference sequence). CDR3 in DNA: TGTGCCACCAGCAGAGATCCTCCCCGGCGGGAGGGTGCCGAGCAGTACTTC. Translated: CATSRDPPRREGAEQYF.

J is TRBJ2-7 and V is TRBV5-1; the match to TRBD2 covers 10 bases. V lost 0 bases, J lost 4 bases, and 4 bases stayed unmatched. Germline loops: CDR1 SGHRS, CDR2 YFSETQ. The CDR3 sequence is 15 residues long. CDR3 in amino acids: CASSLASGSIYEQYF. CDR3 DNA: TGCGCCAGCAGCTTGGCTAGCGGGAGTATTTACGAGCAGTACTTC.

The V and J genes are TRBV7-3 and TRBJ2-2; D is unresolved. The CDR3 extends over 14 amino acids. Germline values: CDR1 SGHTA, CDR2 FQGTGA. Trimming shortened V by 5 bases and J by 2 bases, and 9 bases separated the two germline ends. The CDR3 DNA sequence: TGTGCCAGCAGCCTTGACATTAACACCGGGGAGCTGTTTTTT. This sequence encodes CASSLDINTGELFF.

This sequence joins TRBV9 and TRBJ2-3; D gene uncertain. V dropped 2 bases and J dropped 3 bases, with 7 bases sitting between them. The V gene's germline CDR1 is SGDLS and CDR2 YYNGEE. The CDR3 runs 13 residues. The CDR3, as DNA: TGTGCCAGCAGCGTGGACCGGACAGATACGCAGTATTTT. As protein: CASSVDRTDTQYF.

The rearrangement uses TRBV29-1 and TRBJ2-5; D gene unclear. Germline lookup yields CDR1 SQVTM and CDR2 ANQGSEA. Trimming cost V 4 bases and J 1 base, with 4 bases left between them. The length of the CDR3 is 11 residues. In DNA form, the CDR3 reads TGCAGCGTTGGAGTCCAAGAGACCCAGTACTTC. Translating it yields CSVGVQETQYF.

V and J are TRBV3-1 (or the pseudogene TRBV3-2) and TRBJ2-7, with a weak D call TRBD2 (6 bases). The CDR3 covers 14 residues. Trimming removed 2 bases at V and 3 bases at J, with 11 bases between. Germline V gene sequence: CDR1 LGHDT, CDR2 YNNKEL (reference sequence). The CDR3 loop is CASSQNPGGYEQYF. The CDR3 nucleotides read TGTGCCAGCAGCCAAAATCCCGGGGGCTACGAGCAGTACTTC.

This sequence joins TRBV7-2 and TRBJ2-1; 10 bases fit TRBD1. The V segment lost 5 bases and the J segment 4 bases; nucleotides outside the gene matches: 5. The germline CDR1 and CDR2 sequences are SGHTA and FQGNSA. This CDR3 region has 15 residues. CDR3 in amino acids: CASSPTGGPYNEQFF. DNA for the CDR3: TGTGCCAGCAGCCCGACAGGGGGCCCGTACAATGAGCAGTTCTTC.

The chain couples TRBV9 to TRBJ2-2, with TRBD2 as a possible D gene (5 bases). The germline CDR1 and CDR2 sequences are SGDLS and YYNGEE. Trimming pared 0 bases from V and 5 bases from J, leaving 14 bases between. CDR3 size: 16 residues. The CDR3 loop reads CASSVDRAELTGELFF. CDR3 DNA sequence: TGTGCCAGCAGCGTAGATCGAGCGGAGCTGACCGGGGAGCTGTTTTTT. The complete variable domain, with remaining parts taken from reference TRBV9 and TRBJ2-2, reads DSGVTQTPKHLITATGQRVTLRCSPRSGDLSVYWYQQSLDQGLQFLIQYYNGEERAKGNILERFSAQQFPDLHSELNLSSLELGDSALYFCASSVDRAELTGELFFGEGSRLTVL.

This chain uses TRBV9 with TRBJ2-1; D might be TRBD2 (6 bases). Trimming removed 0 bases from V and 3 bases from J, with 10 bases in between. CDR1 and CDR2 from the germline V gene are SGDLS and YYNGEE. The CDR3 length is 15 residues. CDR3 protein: CASSVGVSGYNEQFF. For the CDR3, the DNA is TGTGCCAGCAGCGTAGGGGTTAGCGGCTACAATGAGCAGTTCTTC.

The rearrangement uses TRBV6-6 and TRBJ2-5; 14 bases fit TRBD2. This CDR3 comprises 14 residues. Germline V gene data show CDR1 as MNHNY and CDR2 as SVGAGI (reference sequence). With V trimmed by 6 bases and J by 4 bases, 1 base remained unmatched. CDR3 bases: TGTGCCAGCAGCGGACTAGCGGGAGGAGAGACCCAGTACTTC. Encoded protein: CASSGLAGGETQYF.

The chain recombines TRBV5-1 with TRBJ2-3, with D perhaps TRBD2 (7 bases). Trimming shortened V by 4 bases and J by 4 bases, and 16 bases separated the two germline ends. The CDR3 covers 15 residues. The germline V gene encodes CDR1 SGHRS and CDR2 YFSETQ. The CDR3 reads CASSPGRGGADTQYF. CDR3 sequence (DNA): TGCGCCAGCAGCCCGGGTAGAGGGGGGGCAGATACGCAGTATTTT. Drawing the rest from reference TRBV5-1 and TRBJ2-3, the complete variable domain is KAGVTQTPRYLIKTRGQQVTLSCSPISGHRSVSWYQQTPGQGLQFLFEYFSETQRNKGNFPGRFSGRQFSNSRSEMNVSTLELGDSALYLCASSPGRGGADTQYFGPGTRLTVL.

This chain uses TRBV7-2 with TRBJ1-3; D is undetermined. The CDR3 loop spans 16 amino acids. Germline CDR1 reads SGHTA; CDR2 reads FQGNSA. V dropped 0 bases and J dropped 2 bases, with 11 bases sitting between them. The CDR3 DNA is TGTGCCAGCAGCTTAGCGCAAAGTACTACTGGAAACACCATATATTTT. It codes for CASSLAQSTTGNTIYF.

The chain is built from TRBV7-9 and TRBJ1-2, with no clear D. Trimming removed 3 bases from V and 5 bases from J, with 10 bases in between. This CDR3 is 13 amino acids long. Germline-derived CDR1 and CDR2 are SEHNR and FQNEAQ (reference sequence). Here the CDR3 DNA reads TGTGCCAGCAGCTTGGACGGAGCATATGGCTACACCTTC. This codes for CASSLDGAYGYTF. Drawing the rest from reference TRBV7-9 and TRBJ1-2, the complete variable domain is DTGVSQNPRHKITKRGQNVTFRCDPISEHNRLYWYRQTLGQGPEFLTYFQNEAQLEKSRLLSDRFSAERPKGSFSTLEIQRTEQGDSAMYLCASSLDGAYGYTFGSGTRLTVV.

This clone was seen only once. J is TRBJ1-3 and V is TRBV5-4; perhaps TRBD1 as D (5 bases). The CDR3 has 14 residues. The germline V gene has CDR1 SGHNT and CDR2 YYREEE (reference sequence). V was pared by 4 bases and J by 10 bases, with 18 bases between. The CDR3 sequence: CASSPNTGVGTIYF. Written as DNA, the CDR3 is TGTGCCAGCAGCCCTAATACAGGTGTGGGGACCATATATTTT.